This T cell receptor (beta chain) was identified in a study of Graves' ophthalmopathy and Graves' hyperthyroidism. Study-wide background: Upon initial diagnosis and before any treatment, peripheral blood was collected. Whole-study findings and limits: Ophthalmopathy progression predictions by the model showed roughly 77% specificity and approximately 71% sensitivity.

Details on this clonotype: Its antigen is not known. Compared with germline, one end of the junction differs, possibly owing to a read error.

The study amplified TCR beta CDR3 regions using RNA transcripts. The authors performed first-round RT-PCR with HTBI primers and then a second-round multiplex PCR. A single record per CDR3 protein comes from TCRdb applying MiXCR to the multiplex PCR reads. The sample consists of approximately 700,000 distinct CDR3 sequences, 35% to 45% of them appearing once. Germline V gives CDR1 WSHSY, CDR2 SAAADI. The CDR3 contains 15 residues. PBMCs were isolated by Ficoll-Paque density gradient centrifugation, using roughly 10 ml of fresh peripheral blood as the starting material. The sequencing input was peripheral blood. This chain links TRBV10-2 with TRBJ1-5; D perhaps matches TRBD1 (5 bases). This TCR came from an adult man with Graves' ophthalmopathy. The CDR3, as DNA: TGTGCCACCTTAAGTTGGGCCCGGGGCAATCGGCCCCAGCATTTT. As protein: CATLSWARGNRPQHF.